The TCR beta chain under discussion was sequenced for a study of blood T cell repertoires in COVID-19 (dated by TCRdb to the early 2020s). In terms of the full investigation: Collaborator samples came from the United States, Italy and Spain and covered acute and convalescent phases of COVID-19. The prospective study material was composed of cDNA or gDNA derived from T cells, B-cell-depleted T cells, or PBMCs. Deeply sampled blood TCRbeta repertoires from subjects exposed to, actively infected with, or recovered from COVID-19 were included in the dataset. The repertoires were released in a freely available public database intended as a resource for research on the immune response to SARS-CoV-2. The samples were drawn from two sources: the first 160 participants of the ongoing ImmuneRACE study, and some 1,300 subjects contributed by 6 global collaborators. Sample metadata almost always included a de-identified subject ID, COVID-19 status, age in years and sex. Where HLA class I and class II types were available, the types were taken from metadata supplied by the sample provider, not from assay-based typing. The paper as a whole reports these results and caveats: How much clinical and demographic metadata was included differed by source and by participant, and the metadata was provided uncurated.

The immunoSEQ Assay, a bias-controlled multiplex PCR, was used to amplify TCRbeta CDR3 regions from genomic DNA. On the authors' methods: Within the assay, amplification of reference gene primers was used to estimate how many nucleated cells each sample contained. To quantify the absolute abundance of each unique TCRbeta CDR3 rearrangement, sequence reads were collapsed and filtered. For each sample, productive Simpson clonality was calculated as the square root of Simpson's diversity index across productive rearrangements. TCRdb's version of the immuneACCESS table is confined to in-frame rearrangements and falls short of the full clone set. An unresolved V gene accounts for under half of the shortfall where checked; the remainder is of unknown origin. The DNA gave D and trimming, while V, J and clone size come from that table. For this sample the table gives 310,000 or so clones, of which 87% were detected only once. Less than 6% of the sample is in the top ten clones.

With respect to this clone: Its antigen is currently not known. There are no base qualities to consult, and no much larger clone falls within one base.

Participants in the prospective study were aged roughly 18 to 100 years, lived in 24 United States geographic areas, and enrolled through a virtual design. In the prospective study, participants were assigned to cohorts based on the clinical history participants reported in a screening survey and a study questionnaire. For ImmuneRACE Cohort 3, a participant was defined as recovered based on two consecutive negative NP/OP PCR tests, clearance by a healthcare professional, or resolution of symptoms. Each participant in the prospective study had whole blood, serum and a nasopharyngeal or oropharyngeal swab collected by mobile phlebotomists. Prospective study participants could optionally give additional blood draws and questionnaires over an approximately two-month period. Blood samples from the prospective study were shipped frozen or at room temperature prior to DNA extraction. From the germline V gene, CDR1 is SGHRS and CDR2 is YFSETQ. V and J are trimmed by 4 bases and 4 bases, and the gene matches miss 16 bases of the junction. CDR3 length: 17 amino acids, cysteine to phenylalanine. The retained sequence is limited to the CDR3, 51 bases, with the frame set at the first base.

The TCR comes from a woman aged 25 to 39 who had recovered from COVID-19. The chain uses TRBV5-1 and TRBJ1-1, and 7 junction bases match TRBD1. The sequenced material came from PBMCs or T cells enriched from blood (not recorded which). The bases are TGCGCCAGCAGCCCCAGACAGGGCTCCCTTTGGGGCACTGAAGCTTTCTTT. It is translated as CASSPRQGSLWGTEAFF.